The 30 T cell receptor beta chains given below trace back to one sample, sequenced in a study of neoadjuvant anti-PD-1 for oral cavity cancer. TCRdb's table, derived via immunoSEQ multiplex PCR, lists solely in-frame clones and lacks some. This table has about 14,000 clones, 62% appearing once. The material sequenced was PBMCs, taken before nivolumab (anti-PD-1) treatment. These receptors were obtained from a person aged 40 to 85 with oral cavity squamous cell carcinoma.

This clone was found once. The chain recombines TRBV28 with TRBJ2-5; the D gene is possibly TRBD2 (5 bases). CDR1 and CDR2 from the germline V gene are MDHEN and SYDVKM. Trimming removed 2 bases at V and 5 bases at J, with 12 bases between. The CDR3 spans 14 residues. CDR3 in amino acids: CASSLIGSDETQYF. CDR3 DNA sequence: TGTGCCAGCAGTTTAATCGGTAGCGACGAGACCCAGTACTTC.

Only one count was recorded for this clone. This chain connects TRBV6-5 to TRBJ1-5, with D possibly TRBD1 on 5 matching bases. This CDR3 region has 14 residues. Trimming pared 5 bases from V and 5 bases from J, leaving 13 bases between. The germline V gene has CDR1 MNHEY and CDR2 SVGAGI. In DNA form, the CDR3 reads TGTGCCAGCAGTCCCGCCCGCAGGGATCAGCCCCAGCATTTT. Translating gives CASSPARRDQPQHF.

This clone was counted a few times. This chain joins TRBV6-5 and TRBJ1-6, with no clear D. The CDR3 is 14 amino acids. V was clipped by 2 bases and J by 5 bases, with 7 bases between them. Germline V CDR1 and CDR2: MNHEY, SVGAGI. The CDR3 nucleotides are TGTGCCAGCAGTTACCGGCCTCATAATTCACCCCTCCACTTT. Protein sequence: CASSYRPHNSPLHF.

The chain carries TRBV6-4 and TRBJ2-2; maybe TRBD2 (6 bases). This CDR3 comprises 14 residues. CDR1 and CDR2 from the germline V gene are MRHNA and SNTAGT. Between the trimmed V and J ends, which lost 8 bases and 7 bases, there was a span of 17 bases. The CDR3, as DNA: TGTGCCAGCGCTTCCGGGACTCGTAGCGGGGAGCTGTTTTTT. This gives the protein CASASGTRSGELFF.

The chain carries TRBV5-1 and TRBJ2-3; unclear D gene. Germline loops: CDR1 SGHRS, CDR2 YFSETQ. Trimming removed 0 bases at V and 0 bases at J, with 8 bases between. The CDR3 contains 15 residues. The CDR3 coding sequence is TGCGCCAGCAGCTTGGACTCATCTAGCACAGATACGCAGTATTTT. This codes for CASSLDSSSTDTQYF.

This clone showed up just once. The chain is built from TRBV7-2 and TRBJ1-1; unclear D gene. With 1 base removed from V and 1 base from J, the gap between germline ends came to 16 bases. CDR3 size: 17 residues. Germline V gene sequence: CDR1 SGHTA, CDR2 FQGNSA. CDR3 loop: CASSLVTANIGNTEAFF. The CDR3 DNA reads as TGTGCCAGCAGCTTAGTCACAGCTAACATTGGGAACACTGAAGCTTTCTTT.

The J gene is TRBJ1-5, the V gene TRBV5-1; D unclear. The germline V gene encodes CDR1 SGHRS and CDR2 YFSETQ. This CDR3 contains 15 residues. V shed 0 bases and J shed 0 bases, with 7 bases lying between them. The DNA for the CDR3 is TGCGCCAGCAGCTTGGGACATAATAGCAATCAGCCCCAGCATTTT. Its translation is CASSLGHNSNQPQHF.

Worth noting for this clone: Additional DNA sequences in this sample encode the identical CDR3. The rearrangement links TRBV5-1 to TRBJ1-6, with TRBD1 matching over 9 bases. Unmatched junction bases numbered 8, after V lost 6 bases and J lost 10 bases. This CDR3 comprises 14 residues. Germline V gene data show CDR1 as SGHRS and CDR2 as YFSETQ. CDR3 loop: CASKVGQGDSPLHF. The CDR3 DNA follows: TGCGCCAGCAAAGTGGGACAGGGAGACTCACCCCTCCACTTT. Full variable domain (rest looked up from reference TRBV5-1 and TRBJ1-6): KAGVTQTPRYLIKTRGQQVTLSCSPISGHRSVSWYQQTPGQGLQFLFEYFSETQRNKGNFPGRFSGRQFSNSRSEMNVSTLELGDSALYLCASKVGQGDSPLHFGNGTRLTVT.

The rearrangement joins TRBV7-9 to TRBJ2-1; 10 bases agree with TRBD1. J gave up 10 bases and V 4 bases, and 10 bases lay outside the gene matches. From germline, CDR1 is SEHNR and CDR2 FQNEAQ (reference sequence). CDR3 length equals 15 residues. DNA of the CDR3: TGTGCCAGCAGCTCGTGGGACAGGGGTTCGGGCGAGCAGTTCTTC. Encoded protein: CASSSWDRGSGEQFF.

V is TRBV20-1 and J is TRBJ2-7; TRBD1 matches 9 bases. J was trimmed by 6 bases and V by 6 bases; bases with no gene match: 3. The CDR3 runs 11 residues. The germline CDR1 and CDR2 sequences are DFQATT and SNEGSKA (reference sequence). The CDR3, as DNA: TGCAGTGCGAGGACAGGGGCCGAGCAGTACTTC. It translates to CSARTGAEQYF.

The J gene is TRBJ2-5, the V gene TRBV14; possible D gene TRBD1, 5 bases. V lost 5 bases, J lost 3 bases, and 10 bases lay in between. This CDR3 has 13 residues. Germline V CDR1 and CDR2: SGHDN, FVKESK. CDR3 loop: CASSTGIKETQYF. CDR3 nucleotides: TGTGCCAGCAGCACAGGCATCAAAGAGACCCAGTACTTC.

This clone was seen a few times. The CDR3 sequence: CAIGPGETQYF. The DNA of the CDR3 is TGTGCCATCGGGCCAGGAGAGACCCAGTACTTC. The chain links TRBV10-3 to TRBJ2-5; D gene unclear. The CDR3 contains 11 residues. Germline V CDR1 and CDR2: ENHRY, SYGVKD. The V and J ends lost 8 bases and 4 bases respectively, with 8 bases between them.

The V and J genes are TRBV30 and TRBJ1-3, with D tentatively TRBD1 (5 bases). Trimming left V 0 bases short and J 1 base short, with 16 bases between. The CDR3 is 17 amino acids. Germline values: CDR1 GTSNPN, CDR2 SVGIG (reference sequence). This CDR3 is CAWSVLWGLESGNTIYF. The DNA of the CDR3 is TGTGCCTGGAGTGTTCTGTGGGGGTTGGAATCTGGAAACACCATATATTTT.

This clone was detected only a few times. The same CDR3 also results from other DNA sequences found in this sample. V is TRBV7-9 and J is TRBJ1-2; no reliable D call. This CDR3 is built from 14 residues. The V end was cut by 0 bases, the J end by 7 bases, with 12 bases between. CDR1 is SEHNR, CDR2 FQNEAQ, per germline (reference sequence). The CDR3 is CASSLAKASGGYTF. For the CDR3, the DNA is TGTGCCAGCAGCTTAGCGAAAGCATCCGGTGGCTACACCTTC.

The rearrangement uses TRBV2 and TRBJ1-5; no clear D gene. The germline V gene has CDR1 SNHLY and CDR2 FYNNEI. The V gene lost 4 bases and the J gene lost 5 bases, with 9 bases spanning the gap. The CDR3 is 13 amino acids. The CDR3 sequence is CASSVLGYQPQHF. The CDR3, as DNA: TGTGCCAGCAGTGTATTGGGGTATCAGCCCCAGCATTTT. The whole variable domain, filled in from reference TRBV2 and TRBJ1-5, reads EPEVTQTPSHQVTQMGQEVILRCVPISNHLYFYWYRQILGQKVEFLVSFYNNEISEKSEIFDDQFSVERPDGSNFTLKIRSTKLEDSAMYFCASSVLGYQPQHFGDGTRLSIL.

This sequence joins TRBV19 and TRBJ1-4; TRBD1 might be the D (6 bases). The germline CDR1 and CDR2 sequences are LNHDA and SQIVND (reference sequence). The CDR3 runs 15 residues. V lost 7 bases and J lost 2, with 14 bases in between. The chain's CDR3 is CASTPAQGTNEKLFF. The CDR3 DNA sequence: TGTGCCAGTACTCCGGCCCAGGGGACTAATGAAAAACTGTTTTTT.

V gene TRBV2 combines with J gene TRBJ2-3, with D tentatively TRBD2 (6 bases). The germline gives CDR1 SNHLY, CDR2 FYNNEI. The CDR3 has 15 residues. V was pared by 10 bases and J by 2 bases, with 19 bases between. The CDR3 protein is CATSLTAGPTDTQYF. The CDR3 DNA sequence: TGTGCCACCAGCCTAACTGCGGGGCCCACAGATACGCAGTATTTT.

The chain uses TRBV7-8 and TRBJ2-3, with D perhaps TRBD2 (5 bases). Germline CDR1 SGHVS, CDR2 FQNEAQ. V was cut by 5 bases and J by 5 bases, with 11 bases left in between. This CDR3 is 13 amino acids long. In nucleotides, the CDR3 is TGTGCCAGCAGCCGACCACGGGAAGATACGCAGTATTTT. This gives the protein CASSRPREDTQYF.

V usage is TRBV15 and J usage is TRBJ1-2; 7 bases agree with TRBD1. J lost 3 bases, V lost 1 base, and 8 bases had no gene match. The length of the CDR3 is 16 residues. Germline V gene sequence: CDR1 LNHNV, CDR2 YYDKDF (reference sequence). The CDR3: CATSRAHRGSDYGYTF. The CDR3 DNA follows: TGTGCCACCAGCAGAGCTCACAGGGGAAGTGACTATGGCTACACCTTC.

The chain links TRBV19 to TRBJ1-1, with a possible D match to TRBD1 (5 bases). The V gene's germline CDR1 is LNHDA and CDR2 SQIVND (reference sequence). Trimming pared 6 bases from V and 4 bases from J, leaving 9 bases between. This CDR3 has 12 residues. This CDR3 is CASRDSITEAFF. For the CDR3, the DNA is TGTGCCAGTAGAGACAGTATCACTGAAGCTTTCTTT.

V is TRBV18 and J is TRBJ2-2; D is possibly TRBD1 (5 bases). CDR3 size: 15 residues. The V and J ends lost 4 bases and 6 bases respectively, with 15 bases between them. Per the germline V gene, CDR1 is KGHSH and CDR2 is LQKENI. Here the CDR3 DNA reads TGTGCCAGCTCACAACAGCAGGGTTTTCCCGGGGAGCTGTTTTTT. Translating it yields CASSQQQGFPGELFF.

The chain employs TRBV28 and TRBJ1-2; D gene uncertain. The CDR3 spans 14 residues. The V gene lost 3 bases and the J gene lost 4 bases, with 12 bases spanning the gap. Germline CDR1 reads MDHEN; CDR2 reads SYDVKM. The CDR3 DNA follows: TGTGCCAGCAGTTTTCCCCCGACGGGCTATGGCTACACCTTC. This codes for CASSFPPTGYGYTF.

The table lists this clone with a few counts. This sequence joins TRBV5-4 and TRBJ2-4; no reliable D call. The germline gives CDR1 SGHNT, CDR2 YYREEE (reference sequence). V lost 4 bases and J lost 4, with 15 bases in between. The length of the CDR3 is 15 residues. As DNA, the CDR3 is TGTGCCAGCAGCCGCGACCTCGAGGTGAAAAACATTCAGTACTTC. It translates to CASSRDLEVKNIQYF. The entire variable domain, with the rest obtained from reference TRBV5-4 and TRBJ2-4, is as follows: ETGVTQSPTHLIKTRGQQVTLRCSSQSGHNTVSWYQQALGQGPQFIFQYYREEENGRGNFPPRFSGLQFPNYSSELNVNALELDDSALYLCASSRDLEVKNIQYFGAGTRLSVL.

The chain employs TRBV7-9 and TRBJ1-4, with D possibly TRBD1 on 6 matching bases. Germline loops: CDR1 SEHNR, CDR2 FQNEAQ (reference sequence). V shed 5 bases and J shed 4 bases, with 17 bases lying between them. There are 16 residues in the CDR3. The CDR3 coding sequence is TGTGCCAGCAGCCCCTCCCGACAGGCGTTTAATGAAAAACTGTTTTTT. This encodes CASSPSRQAFNEKLFF.

There are a few counts of this clone. The gene calls are TRBV14 and TRBJ2-1; TRBD1 aligns across 8 bases. The ends lost 5 bases at V and 5 bases at J; junction bases unmatched: 8. This CDR3 has 15 amino acids. Germline CDR1 SGHDN, CDR2 FVKESK. The CDR3 loop is CASSTSGGAHNEQFF. The CDR3 region has the DNA TGTGCCAGCAGCACTTCAGGGGGCGCCCACAATGAGCAGTTCTTC.

CDR3 DNA sequence: TGCGCCAGCAGCCCCTCGGACACCGGGGAGCTGTTTTTT. Its translation is CASSPSDTGELFF. V usage is TRBV5-1 and J usage is TRBJ2-2; D remains ambiguous. V was shortened by 4 bases and J by 3 bases, with 7 bases between the two germline ends. The CDR3 is 13 amino acids. Germline V lookup: CDR1 SGHRS, CDR2 YFSETQ. The variable domain in full, completed from reference TRBV5-1 and TRBJ2-2, reads KAGVTQTPRYLIKTRGQQVTLSCSPISGHRSVSWYQQTPGQGLQFLFEYFSETQRNKGNFPGRFSGRQFSNSRSEMNVSTLELGDSALYLCASSPSDTGELFFGEGSRLTVL.

In this sample, this clone turned up a few times. The rearrangement links TRBV27 to TRBJ1-2, with 9 bases that match TRBD1. Losses at the gene ends were 5 bases for V and 4 bases for J; bases not matched to a gene: 8. CDR1 and CDR2 from the germline V gene are MNHEY and SMNVEV (reference sequence). The CDR3 has 15 amino acids. The CDR3 reads CASSPTGGRAYGYTF. CDR3 in DNA: TGTGCCAGCAGTCCAACAGGGGGCCGGGCCTATGGCTACACCTTC.

The V and J genes are TRBV7-8 and TRBJ1-5, with D uncertain. Deletions cut 3 bases from V and 6 bases from J, with 9 bases between. This CDR3 has 13 amino acids. Germline CDR1 is SGHVS and CDR2 is FQNEAQ. The CDR3 sequence is CASSLGNFQPQHF. For the CDR3, the DNA is TGTGCCAGCAGCTTGGGGAATTTTCAGCCCCAGCATTTT.

The V call is TRBV11-2, the J call TRBJ1-2; no clear D gene. Germline V gene sequence: CDR1 SGHAT, CDR2 FQNNGV. This CDR3 has 12 amino acids. Trimming took 5 bases from V and 7 from J, leaving 11 bases between them. In DNA, the CDR3 is TGTGCCAGCAGCCATATCCCGGTTGGCTACACCTTC. It is translated as CASSHIPVGYTF. Together with reference TRBV11-2 and TRBJ1-2, the CDR3 gives the full variable domain: EAGVAQSPRYKIIEKRQSVAFWCNPISGHATLYWYQQILGQGPKLLIQFQNNGVVDDSQLPKDRFSAERLKGVDSTLKIQPAKLEDSAVYLCASSHIPVGYTFGSGTRLTVV.

The V call is TRBV18, the J call TRBJ1-1; D gene ambiguous. Germline lookup yields CDR1 KGHSH and CDR2 LQKENI. V was pared by 4 bases and J by 3 bases, with 15 bases between. The CDR3 extends over 15 amino acids. The CDR3 bases are TGTGCCAGCTCACTAGCACACGGAGGTGACACTGAAGCTTTCTTT. Protein sequence: CASSLAHGGDTEAFF.